These T cell receptor beta chains were read from a single sample in a study of blood T cell repertoires in COVID-19. Method: immunoSEQ multiplex PCR; TCRdb's copy keeps in-frame clones and lacks some. The sample records about 340,000 clones, 86% being singletons. The material sequenced was peripheral blood. The receptors shown here come from a woman aged 55-70 years with COVID-19, enrolled during active disease. Both conserved end residues are trimmed from each CDR3.

TRBJ1-4 TRBV7-2 ASSWPGGEKLF
TRBJ2-4 TRBV2 ASSELFIGLAVNIQY
TRBJ2-2 TRBV5-4 ASNPGLAGDTGELF
TRBJ2-7 TRBV7-2 ASSLEAWSSYEQY
TRBJ1-3 TRBV6-5 ASMSDQGNTIY
TRBJ1-5 TRBV7-8 ASSLARAGGNQPQH
TRBJ1-2 TRBV18 ASPRQGYFNGYT
TRBJ2-7 TRBV5-6 ASSLWDREYHEQY
TRBJ2-5 TRBV19 ASSPGQGARFYETQY
TRBJ1-3 TRBV7-9 ASRTGTAGNTIY
TRBJ2-7 TRBV18 ASSRFPSATGVSSYEQY
TRBJ1-4 TRBV5-8 ASSPYRAGEKLF